This T cell receptor beta chain stems from a study of cytotoxic CD8 clonotypes in ibrutinib-treated CLL. General study findings and limits: Clonality increased at ibrutinib response, then returned toward baseline at progression.

About this clone: Its target is unknown.

The data were produced by immunoSEQ multiplex PCR, yet TCRdb's version contains in-frame clones alone and is incomplete. In the table there are around 330,000 clones, approximately 67% of which are singletons. CDR1 SGHRS and CDR2 YFSETQ come from the germline V gene. CDR3 size: 14 residues. The V and J ends lost 5 bases and 1 base respectively, with 13 bases between them. The chain carries TRBV5-1 and TRBJ2-7; D gene uncertain. This sequence originates from a human donor with chronic lymphocytic leukemia. The sequenced sample was PBMCs, obtained after 36 months of ibrutinib treatment. The CDR3: CASRGSDGSYEQYF. The CDR3 nucleotides are TGCGCCAGCAGGGGTTCGGACGGATCCTACGAGCAGTACTTC.